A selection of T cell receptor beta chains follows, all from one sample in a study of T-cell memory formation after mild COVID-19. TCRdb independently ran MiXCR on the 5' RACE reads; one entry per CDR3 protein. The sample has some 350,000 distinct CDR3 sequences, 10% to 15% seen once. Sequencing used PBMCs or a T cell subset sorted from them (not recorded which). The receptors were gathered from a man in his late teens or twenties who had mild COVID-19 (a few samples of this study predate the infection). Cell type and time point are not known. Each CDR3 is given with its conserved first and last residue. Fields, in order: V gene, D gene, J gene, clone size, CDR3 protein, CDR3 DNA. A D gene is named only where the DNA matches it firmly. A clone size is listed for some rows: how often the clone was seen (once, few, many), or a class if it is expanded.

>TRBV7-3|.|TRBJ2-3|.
CASSLTGRVTDTQYF
TGTGCCAGCAGCTTAACGGGCAGGGTCACAGATACGCAGTATTTT
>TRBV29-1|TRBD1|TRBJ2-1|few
CSVETGLLYNEQFF
TGCAGCGTCGAGACAGGGTTACTTTACAATGAGCAGTTCTTC
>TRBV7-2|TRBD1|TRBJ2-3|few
CASSLRWQGAYTQYF
TGTGCCAGCAGCTTAAGGTGGCAGGGGGCTTATACGCAGTATTTT
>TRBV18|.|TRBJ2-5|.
CASSPAFNSSILPETQYF
TGTGCCAGCTCACCAGCTTTCAACAGCTCAATTCTTCCGGAGACCCAGTACTTC
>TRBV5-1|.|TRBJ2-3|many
CASSPPDSVGTDTQYF
TGCGCCAGCAGCCCCCCCGATAGCGTGGGTACAGATACGCAGTATTTT
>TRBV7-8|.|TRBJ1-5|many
CASSLRILGGNQPQHF
TGTGCCAGCAGCTTAAGGATATTGGGAGGCAATCAGCCCCAGCATTTT
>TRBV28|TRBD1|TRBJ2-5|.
CASSSEPGTVETQYF
TGTGCCAGCAGTTCGGAACCCGGGACAGTTGAGACCCAGTACTTC
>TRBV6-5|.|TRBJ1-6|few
CASSAVGLLNSPLHF
TGTGCCAGCAGTGCGGTGGGACTGCTAAATTCACCCCTCCACTTT
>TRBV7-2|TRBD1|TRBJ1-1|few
CASSHRTGGYTEAFF
TGTGCCAGCAGCCACCGGACAGGGGGCTACACTGAAGCTTTCTTT
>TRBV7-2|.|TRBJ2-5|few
CASSLGLDFFGQETQYF
TGTGCCAGCAGCTTAGGGCTGGACTTTTTCGGCCAAGAGACCCAGTACTTC
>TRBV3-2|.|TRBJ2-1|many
CASSGRGRGEQFF
TGTGCCAGCAGCGGCAGGGGGCGAGGTGAGCAGTTCTTC
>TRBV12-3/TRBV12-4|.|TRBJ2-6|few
CASHRGAGANVLTF
TGTGCCAGTCATCGAGGGGCTGGGGCCAACGTCCTGACTTTC
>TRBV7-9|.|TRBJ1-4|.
CASSPIGGGAEKLFF
TGTGCCAGCAGCCCGATTGGTGGGGGGGCGGAAAAACTGTTTTTT
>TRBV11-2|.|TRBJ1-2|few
CASSLYRGLEVYGYTF
TGTGCCAGCAGCTTATATCGGGGGTTGGAGGTTTATGGCTACACCTTC
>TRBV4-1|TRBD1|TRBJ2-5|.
CASSLRDSTQETQYF
TGCGCCAGCAGCCTCCGGGACAGTACTCAAGAGACCCAGTACTTC
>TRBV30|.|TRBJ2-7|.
CAWRADKYEQYF
TGTGCCTGGAGGGCTGACAAATACGAGCAGTACTTC
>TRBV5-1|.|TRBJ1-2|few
CASSLQGEHYGYTF
TGCGCCAGCAGCCTACAGGGTGAGCACTATGGCTACACCTTC
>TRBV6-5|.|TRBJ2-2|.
CASRGVANSNTGELFF
TGTGCCAGCAGGGGCGTAGCGAACTCGAACACCGGGGAGCTGTTTTTT
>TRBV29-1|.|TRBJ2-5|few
CSVDLGYGTQYF
TGCAGCGTTGATCTGGGATACGGGACCCAGTACTTC
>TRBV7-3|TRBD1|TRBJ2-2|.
CASRPRQGSGELFF
TGTGCCAGCAGACCCCGACAGGGTTCGGGGGAGCTGTTTTTT
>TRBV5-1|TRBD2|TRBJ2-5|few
CASSLGLAGGTSGETQYF
TGCGCCAGCAGCTTGGGACTAGCGGGGGGAACCTCCGGGGAGACCCAGTACTTC
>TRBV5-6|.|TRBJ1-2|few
CASSLLAGFNYGYTF
TGTGCCAGCAGCTTGCTGGCAGGATTTAACTATGGCTACACCTTC
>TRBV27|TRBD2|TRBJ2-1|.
CASSLLRGGSYNEQFF
TGTGCCAGCAGTTTACTGCGGGGGGGTTCCTACAATGAGCAGTTCTTC
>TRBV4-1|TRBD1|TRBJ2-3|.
CASSQERWDRSADTQYF
TGCGCCAGCAGCCAAGAGCGATGGGACAGGAGCGCAGATACGCAGTATTTT
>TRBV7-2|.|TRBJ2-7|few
CASSSVRRPYEQYF
TGTGCCAGCAGCTCCGTCCGGCGACCCTACGAGCAGTACTTC
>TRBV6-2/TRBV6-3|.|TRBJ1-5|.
CASSYDSNQPQHF
TGTGCCAGCAGTTACGACAGCAATCAGCCCCAGCATTTT
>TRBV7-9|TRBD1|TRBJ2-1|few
CASSLGQGVFNEQFF
TGTGCCAGCAGCTTAGGACAGGGGGTATTCAATGAGCAGTTCTTC
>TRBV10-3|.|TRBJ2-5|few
CAISGTREETQYF
TGTGCCATCAGTGGAACTAGGGAGGAGACCCAGTACTTC
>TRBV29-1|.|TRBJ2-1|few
CSVDRVGESNEQFF
TGCAGCGTTGATCGGGTCGGGGAGTCCAATGAGCAGTTCTTC